The 25 T cell receptor beta chains below were found in one sample sequenced in a study of low-dose radiotherapy and immunotherapy resistance in tumors. Described time point: before trial treatment. Alpha and beta chains were covered, as first-strand cDNA relied on TRAV- and TRBV-specific primers. It was with a constant-region primer and a V-primer adapter that TCRs were amplified over roughly 20 PCR cycles. TCRdb called the reads again in MiXCR, with one record for every CDR3 protein. The sample contains 57,000 or so distinct CDR3 sequences, approximately 26% of which appear only once. The input for sequencing was PBMCs, taken before treatment. These receptors all stem from a male donor with prostate cancer.

Worth noting for this clonotype: A read error likely explains this, since a far larger clone differs by one base. V gene TRBV26 combines with J gene TRBJ2-6. TRBV26 has pseudogene status. The CDR3 loop spans 18 amino acids. DNA of the CDR3: TGTGCCAGCGCGCGATGGCAGCCTCAAAATTCTGGGACCAACGTCCTGACTTTC. Translation: CASARWQPQNSGTNVLTF.

This sequence joins TRBV11-2 and TRBJ2-1; D gene ambiguous. The CDR3 loop spans 14 amino acids. V was cut by 0 bases and J by 9 bases, with 12 bases left in between. Germline V gene sequence: CDR1 SGHAT, CDR2 FQNNGV. The CDR3 DNA is TGTGCCAGCAGCTTAGATTGGCTAGTTGGTGAGCAGTTCTTC. Its translation is CASSLDWLVGEQFF.

CDR3: CASSLVGTGAMDTQYF. Written as DNA, the CDR3 is TGCGCCAGCAGCTTGGTAGGGACAGGGGCGATGGATACGCAGTATTTT. The rearrangement joins TRBV5-1 to TRBJ2-3, with TRBD1 matching over 10 bases. The CDR3 runs 16 residues. The germline V gene encodes CDR1 SGHRS and CDR2 YFSETQ. V trimming: 0 bases; J trimming: 6 bases; junction bases outside the gene matches: 7.

This clonotype was detected ten times or more. V and J are TRBV15 and TRBJ2-7, with a possible D match to TRBD1 (6 bases). Trimming removed 0 bases from V and 6 bases from J, with 9 bases in between. Germline values: CDR1 LNHNV, CDR2 YYDKDF (reference sequence). The CDR3 covers 13 residues. The CDR3: CATSRDLGAEQYF. CDR3 bases: TGTGCCACCAGCAGAGATCTGGGGGCCGAGCAGTACTTC. The full variable domain, completed using reference TRBV15 and TRBJ2-7, is DAMVIQNPRYQVTQFGKPVTLSCSQTLNHNVMYWYQQKSSQAPKLLFHYYDKDFNNEADTPDNFQSRRPNTSFCFLDIRSPGLGDTAMYLCATSRDLGAEQYFGPGTRLTVT.

In its sample, this clonotype was seen many times. The chain joins TRBV12-3 or TRBV12-4 to TRBJ2-3; perhaps TRBD1 as D (6 bases). V was shortened by 4 bases and J by 1 base, with 9 bases between the two germline ends. The CDR3 is 14 amino acids. Written as DNA, the CDR3 is TGTGCCAGCAGTTGGGCAGGGGGCACAGATACGCAGTATTTT. As protein: CASSWAGGTDTQYF.

Concerning this clonotype: This clone may be a read error of a much larger clone one base away. The chain employs TRBV18 and TRBJ2-7; the D is unclear. Germline CDR1 KGHSH, CDR2 LQKENI. The CDR3 spans 14 residues. V shed 3 bases and J shed 1 base, with 10 bases lying between them. CDR3: CASSPFARSYEQYF. CDR3 nucleotide sequence: TGTGCCAGCTCACCCTTTGCGAGGTCCTACGAGCAGTACTTC.

In this sample, this clonotype turned up many times. V and J are TRBV11-2 and TRBJ1-1; D gene ambiguous. The V end was cut by 1 base, the J end by 2 bases, with 5 bases between. The germline V gene encodes CDR1 SGHAT and CDR2 FQNNGV. The CDR3 loop spans 13 amino acids. The CDR3 bases are TGTGCCAGCAGCTTAGCCCCTAACACTGAAGCTTTCTTT. It yields the protein CASSLAPNTEAFF.

The V and J genes are TRBV7-2 and TRBJ2-3; D not certain. CDR3 length: 14 residues. CDR1 is SGHTA, CDR2 FQGNSA, per germline. Between the trimmed V and J ends, which lost 0 bases and 6 bases, there was a span of 10 bases. This CDR3 reads CASSLAIGADTQYF. In DNA form, the CDR3 reads TGTGCCAGCAGCTTAGCCATAGGAGCCGATACGCAGTATTTT.

This clonotype has ten or more counts. V and J are TRBV20-1 and TRBJ2-3; TRBD2 matches at 7 bases. The germline V gene encodes CDR1 DFQATT and CDR2 SNEGSKA (reference sequence). Losses at the gene ends were 3 bases for V and 4 bases for J; bases not matched to a gene: 4. The CDR3 has 13 amino acids. CDR3 in amino acids: CSARSSGADTQYF. The CDR3 DNA is TGCAGTGCTAGGTCCAGCGGGGCAGATACGCAGTATTTT.

This clonotype was recorded at least ten times. The V gene is TRBV12-3 or TRBV12-4, the J gene TRBJ2-5; D call uncertain. The CDR3 contains 11 residues. Trimming left V 3 bases short and J 4 bases short, with 3 bases between. Here the CDR3 reads CASSFRETQYF. Written as DNA, the CDR3 is TGTGCCAGCAGTTTCAGAGAGACCCAGTACTTC.

This chain uses TRBV5-1 with TRBJ2-1, with D perhaps being TRBD1 or TRBD2 (6 bases each). Germline CDR1 SGHRS, CDR2 YFSETQ. The V end was cut by 4 bases, the J end by 6 bases, with 17 bases between. The CDR3 sequence is 15 residues long. The CDR3 here is CASSPRGRGINEQFF. The CDR3 DNA follows: TGCGCCAGCAGCCCACGGGGGCGCGGTATCAATGAGCAGTTCTTC.

This clonotype was picked up one time. One base separates it from a far larger clone, so it is likely a read error. The chain employs TRBV19 and TRBJ2-1, with 8 bases matching TRBD2. With V trimmed by 6 bases and J by 10 bases, 11 bases remained unmatched. The CDR3 loop spans 14 amino acids. Germline CDR1 and CDR2: LNHDA and SQIVND (reference sequence). The CDR3 DNA reads as TGTGCCAGTAGCAACGGACTAGCCAACTACGAGCAGTTCTTC. It codes for CASSNGLANYEQFF. Full variable domain (outside the CDR3, taken from reference TRBV19 and TRBJ2-1): DGGITQSPKYLFRKEGQNVTLSCEQNLNHDAMYWYRQDPGQGLRLIYYSQIVNDFQKGDIAEGYSVSREKKESFPLTVTSAQKNPTAFYLCASSNGLANYEQFFGPGTRLTVL.

This clonotype was observed many times. The genes are TRBV9 and TRBJ2-2; D gene ambiguous. The CDR3 sequence is 14 residues long. V was trimmed by 3 bases and J by 7 bases, leaving 13 bases between them. Germline CDR1 SGDLS, CDR2 YYNGEE. The CDR3 nucleotides read TGTGCCAGCAGCGGTGTAAAGGTCAACGGGGAGCTGTTTTTT. Protein: CASSGVKVNGELFF.

As regards this clonotype: Germline and junction disagree at one end, which may indicate a read error. The chain carries TRBV20-1 and TRBJ2-1; 7 bases align to TRBD2. CDR3 length: 13 residues. Germline values: CDR1 DFQATT, CDR2 SNEGSKA (reference sequence). The CDR3 reads CSARAGSWNEQFF. CDR3 in DNA: TGCAGTGCGAGAGCGGGGAGTTGGAATGAGCAGTTCTTC.

The rearrangement joins TRBV3-1 to TRBJ1-1, with 7 positions matching TRBD1. The CDR3 is 13 amino acids. Germline CDR1 and CDR2: LGHDT and YNNKEL (reference sequence). The ends lost 6 bases at V and 4 bases at J; junction bases unmatched: 5. The DNA for the CDR3 is TGTGCCAGCAGAAGACAGGGTCCCACTGAAGCTTTCTTT. Translated: CASRRQGPTEAFF.

This clonotype was counted at least ten times. The chain joins TRBV28 to TRBJ2-7; TRBD2 might be the D (6 bases). The CDR3 consists of 12 residues. Germline lookup yields CDR1 MDHEN and CDR2 SYDVKM. Deletions cut 10 bases from V and 3 bases from J, with 13 bases between. CDR3 sequence reads: CATQGRSYEQYF. For the CDR3, the DNA is TGTGCCACCCAAGGGAGGAGCTACGAGCAGTACTTC.

This clonotype was seen many times. The rearrangement uses TRBV7-9 and TRBJ1-1, with unresolved D. Trimming took 0 bases from V and 3 from J, leaving 14 bases between them. The CDR3 extends over 16 amino acids. Germline V gene lookup returns CDR1 SEHNR and CDR2 FQNEAQ (reference sequence). The CDR3 loop is CASSLAGSPRDTEAFF. DNA of the CDR3: TGTGCCAGCAGCTTAGCCGGCAGCCCTCGGGACACTGAAGCTTTCTTT.

This clonotype was recorded many times. V gene TRBV6-6 combines with J gene TRBJ2-7; perhaps D is TRBD1 or TRBD2 (5 bases each). CDR3 length: 13 amino acids. V was pared by 5 bases and J by 1 base, with 9 bases between. Germline V gene sequence: CDR1 MNHNY, CDR2 SVGAGI (reference sequence). CDR3 in DNA: TGTGCCAGCAGTCGGGACGGGTCCTACGAGCAGTACTTC. This codes for CASSRDGSYEQYF.

This clonotype was counted many times. This chain uses TRBV27 with TRBJ2-3; 7 bases align to TRBD2. In germline, CDR1 is MNHEY, CDR2 SMNVEV (reference sequence). V shed 7 bases, J shed 1 base, and the junction held 5 bases outside the gene matches. This CDR3 comprises 14 residues. In DNA, the CDR3 is TGTGCCAGCACTCTCCTAGCGGGCACAGATACGCAGTATTTT. Amino acids: CASTLLAGTDTQYF.

This clonotype has a count of ten or more. The chain combines TRBV6-6 with TRBJ1-1; a weak D match, TRBD1 (5 bases). V was clipped by 6 bases and J by 1 base, with 12 bases between them. Germline CDR1 reads MNHNY; CDR2 reads SVGAGI (reference sequence). The CDR3 is 14 amino acids. CDR3 residues: CASSRQTANTEAFF. The CDR3 DNA follows: TGTGCCAGCAGCCGACAGACAGCGAACACTGAAGCTTTCTTT.

Many counts were recorded for this clonotype. The rearrangement uses TRBV29-1 and TRBJ2-5; 11 positions agree with TRBD1. Germline V lookup: CDR1 SQVTM, CDR2 ANQGSEA. V shed 6 bases and J 4 bases; nucleotides not matched to a gene: 10. CDR3 length equals 15 residues. CDR3 protein: CSVARGTGGTETQYF. CDR3 in DNA: TGCAGCGTCGCCCGAGGGACAGGGGGTACAGAGACCCAGTACTTC. Full variable domain (missing parts from reference TRBV29-1 and TRBJ2-5): SAVISQKPSRDICQRGTSLTIQCQVDSQVTMMFWYRQQPGQSLTLIATANQGSEATYESGFVIDKFPISRPNLTFSTLTVSNMSPEDSSIYLCSVARGTGGTETQYFGPGTRLLVL.

With regard to this clonotype: This probably arose from a read error, given a far larger clone one base away. The CDR3 nucleotides are TGTGCCAGCTCCCTCCCATACGGGGCGGAGACCCAGTTCTTC. This codes for CASSLPYGAETQFF. This rearrangement joins TRBV28 to TRBJ2-1; D assignment may be TRBD1 or TRBD2 (5 bases each). From germline, CDR1 is MDHEN and CDR2 SYDVKM. V was cut by 8 bases and J by 13 bases, with 24 bases left in between. This CDR3 has 14 amino acids.

This clonotype has ten or more counts. This sequence joins TRBV19 and TRBJ1-4; D remains unclear. Trimming took off 3 bases at V and 8 bases at J, with 16 bases between the two ends. Germline assignment: CDR1 LNHDA and CDR2 SQIVND (reference sequence). The CDR3 spans 15 residues. The CDR3 loop reads CASSMSRRGWEKLFF. The CDR3 nucleotides read TGTGCCAGTAGTATGAGCAGACGCGGATGGGAAAAACTGTTTTTT.

This clonotype was seen repeatedly, ten times or more. The rearrangement uses TRBV7-9 and TRBJ2-6; D possibly corresponds to TRBD2 (7 bases). Trimming removed 1 base from V and 4 bases from J, with 11 bases in between. Per the germline V gene, CDR1 is SEHNR and CDR2 is FQNEAQ (reference sequence). The length of the CDR3 is 16 residues. CDR3 DNA sequence: TGTGCCAGCAGCTTAGTCGGGGGGCCCGGGGCCAACGTCCTGACTTTC. This sequence encodes CASSLVGGPGANVLTF.

In its sample, this clonotype was seen a few times. The chain links TRBV20-1 to TRBJ1-1, with TRBD1 as a possible D gene (5 bases). The CDR3 has 12 residues. From germline, CDR1 is DFQATT and CDR2 SNEGSKA (reference sequence). V was pared by 1 base and J by 10 bases, with 13 bases between. The CDR3 nucleotides read TGCAGTGCTAGAGGGGGGGTTGGGGGAGCTTTCTTT. The encoded protein is CSARGGVGGAFF.